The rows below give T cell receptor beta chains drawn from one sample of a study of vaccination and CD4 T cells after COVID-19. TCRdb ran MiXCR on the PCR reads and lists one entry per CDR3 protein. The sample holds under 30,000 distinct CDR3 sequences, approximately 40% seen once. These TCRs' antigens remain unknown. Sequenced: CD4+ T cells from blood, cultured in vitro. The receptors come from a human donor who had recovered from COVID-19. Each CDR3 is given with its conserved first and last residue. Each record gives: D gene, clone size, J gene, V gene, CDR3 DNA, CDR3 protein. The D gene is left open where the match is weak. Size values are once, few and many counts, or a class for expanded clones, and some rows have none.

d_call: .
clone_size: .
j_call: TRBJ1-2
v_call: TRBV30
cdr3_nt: TGTGCCTGGAGTGTACGCAGCCAAAGGTACTATGGCTACACCTTC
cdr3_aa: CAWSVRSQRYYGYTF

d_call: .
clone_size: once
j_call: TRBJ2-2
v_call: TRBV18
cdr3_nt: TGTGCCAGCTCACCGGACTCAAGAACCGGGGAGCTGTTTTTT
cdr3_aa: CASSPDSRTGELFF

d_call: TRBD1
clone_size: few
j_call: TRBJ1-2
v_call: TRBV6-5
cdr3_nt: TGTGCCAGCAGTTACTCGGGACAGGGGTATTCGGGCTACACCTTC
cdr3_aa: CASSYSGQGYSGYTF

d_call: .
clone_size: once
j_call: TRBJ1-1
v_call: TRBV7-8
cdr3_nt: TGTGCCAGCAGCTCAGGCGATCGGAACACTGAAGCTTTCTTT
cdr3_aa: CASSSGDRNTEAFF

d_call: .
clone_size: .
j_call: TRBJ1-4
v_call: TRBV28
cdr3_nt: TGTGCCAGCAGTTTCTTACAGGGCGGGGGTGAAAAACTGTTTTTT
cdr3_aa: CASSFLQGGGEKLFF

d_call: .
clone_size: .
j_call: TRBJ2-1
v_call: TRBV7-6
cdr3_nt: TGTGCCAGCAGCTTAGGTGGCGGGAACACCTACAATGAGCAGTTCTTC
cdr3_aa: CASSLGGGNTYNEQFF

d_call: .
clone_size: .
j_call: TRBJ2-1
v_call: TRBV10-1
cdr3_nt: TGCGCCAGCAGTGAAGGGGCAGGAGGACCCTCCTACAATGAGCAGTTCTTC
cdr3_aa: CASSEGAGGPSYNEQFF

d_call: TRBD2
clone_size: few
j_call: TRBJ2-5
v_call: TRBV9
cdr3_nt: TGTGCCAGCAGCGCCCGACCGGGGACTAGCGGGCTACAAGAGACCCAGTACTTC
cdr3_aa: CASSARPGTSGLQETQYF

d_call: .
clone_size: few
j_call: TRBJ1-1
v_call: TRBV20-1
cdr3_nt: TGCAGTGCTAGAAAGTCCGGCACTGAAGCTTTCTTT
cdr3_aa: CSARKSGTEAFF

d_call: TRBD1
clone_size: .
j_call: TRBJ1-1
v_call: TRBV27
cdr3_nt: TGTGCCAGCAGTTTTGAGGGGGCGCGGAACACTGAAGCTTTCTTT
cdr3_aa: CASSFEGARNTEAFF

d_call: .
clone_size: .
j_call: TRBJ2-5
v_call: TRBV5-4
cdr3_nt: TGTGCCAGCAGCTTGGGGAGGGGGTTATTAGAGACCCAGTACTTC
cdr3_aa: CASSLGRGLLETQYF

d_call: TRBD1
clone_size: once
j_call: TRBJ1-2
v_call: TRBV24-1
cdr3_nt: TGTGCCACCAGTGATCGGACAGGGAGGAATGGCTACACCTTC
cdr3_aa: CATSDRTGRNGYTF

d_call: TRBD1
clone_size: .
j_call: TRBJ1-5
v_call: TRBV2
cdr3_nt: TGTGCCAGCAGTAGTCAAACAGGGGGCAATCAGCCCCAGCATTTT
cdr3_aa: CASSSQTGGNQPQHF

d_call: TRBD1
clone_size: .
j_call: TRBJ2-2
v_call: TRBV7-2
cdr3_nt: TGTGCCAGCAGCTTAAACAGGGGCACCGGGGAGCTGTTTTTT
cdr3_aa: CASSLNRGTGELFF

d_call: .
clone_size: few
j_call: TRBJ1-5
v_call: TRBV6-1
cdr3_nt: TGTGCCAGCGGGGGCCAAGGGCGCAATCAGCCCCAGCATTTT
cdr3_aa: CASGGQGRNQPQHF

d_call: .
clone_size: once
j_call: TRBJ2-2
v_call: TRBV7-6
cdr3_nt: TGTGCCAGCAGCTTTTTCGGCAGGGGCTCTAAAAACACCGGGGAGCTGTTTTTT
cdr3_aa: CASSFFGRGSKNTGELFF

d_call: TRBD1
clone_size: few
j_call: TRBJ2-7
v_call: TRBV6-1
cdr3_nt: TGTGCCAGCAGTGCTACAGGGGAGAGCTCCTACGAGCAGTACTTC
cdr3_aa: CASSATGESSYEQYF

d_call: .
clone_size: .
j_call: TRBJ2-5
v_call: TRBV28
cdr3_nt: TGTGCCTCTTCCGGAACGGGGGGCCGGCGGGAGACCCAGTACTTC
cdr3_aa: CASSGTGGRRETQYF

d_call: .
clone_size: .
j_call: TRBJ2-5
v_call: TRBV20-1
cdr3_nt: TGCAGTGCTAGAGAGCCCCGGGGCCAAGAGACCCAGTACTTC
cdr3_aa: CSAREPRGQETQYF

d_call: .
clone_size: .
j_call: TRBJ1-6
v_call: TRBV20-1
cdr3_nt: TGCAGTGCAAGGGGGGGGTTCAGTTCACCCCTCCACTTT
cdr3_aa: CSARGGFSSPLHF

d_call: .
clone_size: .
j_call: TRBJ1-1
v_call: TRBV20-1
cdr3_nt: TGCAGTGCTAGTAACCCGAGAACAGGGCGGGACACTGAAGCTTTCTTT
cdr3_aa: CSASNPRTGRDTEAFF

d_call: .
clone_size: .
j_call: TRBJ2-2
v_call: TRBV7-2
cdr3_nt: TGTGCCAGCAGCTTAGACGTCACCGGGGAGCTGTTTTTT
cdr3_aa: CASSLDVTGELFF

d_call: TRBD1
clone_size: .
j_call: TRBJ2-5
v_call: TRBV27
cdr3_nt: TGTGCCAGCAGACCCGGGACAGGGCTGAAGACCCAGTACTTC
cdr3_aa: CASRPGTGLKTQYF

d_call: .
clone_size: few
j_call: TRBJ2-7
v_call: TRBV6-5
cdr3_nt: TGTGCCAGCAGTTCCGGTGGACTACCCGGAACCTACGAGCAGTACTTC
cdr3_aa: CASSSGGLPGTYEQYF

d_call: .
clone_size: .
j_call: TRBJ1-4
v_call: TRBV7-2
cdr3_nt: TGTGCCAGCAGCTTAAGGACAGTCCAAGGAGGGAAACTGTTTTTT
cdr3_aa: CASSLRTVQGGKLFF

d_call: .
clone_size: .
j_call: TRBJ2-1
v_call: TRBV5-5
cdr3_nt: TGTGCCAGCAGCTTGGATCCCCTAGGGGCCCGGGTGGAAGACAATGAGCAGTTCTTC
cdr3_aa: CASSLDPLGARVEDNEQFF

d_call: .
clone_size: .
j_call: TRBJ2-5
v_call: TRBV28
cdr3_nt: TGTGCCAGCAGTTCCGCTAGGTTCCAAGAGACCCAGTACTTC
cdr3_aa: CASSSARFQETQYF

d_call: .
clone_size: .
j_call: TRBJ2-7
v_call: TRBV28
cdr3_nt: TGTGCCAGCAGTTTCTGGGGGGTGGAGTACTTC
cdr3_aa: CASSFWGVEYF

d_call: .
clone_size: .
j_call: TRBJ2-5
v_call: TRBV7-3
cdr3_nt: TGTGCCAGCAGCTTATTCGGGGATCCAACCCAGTACTTC
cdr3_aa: CASSLFGDPTQYF

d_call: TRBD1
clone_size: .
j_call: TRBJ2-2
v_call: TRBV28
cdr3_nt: TGTGCCAGCACCTCTTGGGGGACAGGGAACACCGGGGAGCTGTTTTTT
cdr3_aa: CASTSWGTGNTGELFF

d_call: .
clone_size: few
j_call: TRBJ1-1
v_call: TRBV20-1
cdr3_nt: TGCAGTGCCCCTCTTCGAGAGAGGAACACTGAAGCTTTCTTT
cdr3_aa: CSAPLRERNTEAFF

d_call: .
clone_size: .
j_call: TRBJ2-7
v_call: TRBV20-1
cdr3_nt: TGCAGTGCAAGTTTCAGGACCTACGAGCAGTACTTC
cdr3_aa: CSASFRTYEQYF

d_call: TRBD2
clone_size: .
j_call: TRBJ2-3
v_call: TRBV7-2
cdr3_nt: TGTGCCAGCAGATTGGGACTAGCCACAGATACGCAGTATTTT
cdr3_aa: CASRLGLATDTQYF

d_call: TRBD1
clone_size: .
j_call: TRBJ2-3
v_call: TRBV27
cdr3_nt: TGTGCCAGCAGTCCCGGGACAGCTAGTAGCACAGATACGCAGTATTTT
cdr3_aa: CASSPGTASSTDTQYF

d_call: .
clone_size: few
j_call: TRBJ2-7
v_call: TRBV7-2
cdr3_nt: TGTGCCAGCAGCTATTCTATTTCGCGGAACGAGCAGTACTTC
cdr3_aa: CASSYSISRNEQYF

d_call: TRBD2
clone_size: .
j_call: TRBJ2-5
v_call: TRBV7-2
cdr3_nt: TGTGCCAGCAGCTTAGATTTTAGCGGGAGGGCCCGGGAGACCCAGTACTTC
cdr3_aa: CASSLDFSGRARETQYF